This is a list of T cell receptor beta chains from one sample in a study of CD8 T cells in Susac syndrome. One entry per CDR3 protein, called by TCRdb with MiXCR from the immunoSEQ multiplex PCR reads. Here the sample spans approximately 180,000 distinct CDR3 sequences, around 95% being singletons. The sample taken for sequencing was CD4+ T cells from PBMCs. Receptors were obtained from a human donor with multiple sclerosis. The CDR3 runs from the conserved cysteine through the conserved F or W. The D gene is left open where the match is weak. Rows may omit the clone size; those that give it use once, few, many or a size class.

v_gene	abundance	j_gene	d_gene	CDR3nt	CDR3aa
TRBV20-1	-	TRBJ1-2	-	TGCAGTGCTCATCGGGGGGGCTATGGCTACACCTTC	CSAHRGGYGYTF
TRBV5-6	once	TRBJ1-1	-	TGTGCCAGCAGCTTCCCAATGAACACTGAAGCTTTCTTT	CASSFPMNTEAFF
TRBV14	-	TRBJ2-3	TRBD2	TGTGCCAGCAGCCGGCTAGCGGCCACAGATACGCAGTATTTT	CASSRLAATDTQYF
TRBV21-1	-	TRBJ1-5	-	TGTGCCAGCAGCAACAGGGGTGCGGGTCAGCCCCAGCATTTT	CASSNRGAGQPQHF
TRBV30	-	TRBJ1-2	-	TGTGCCTGGACCGACGCACAGGGTGGGAACTATGGCTACACCTTC	CAWTDAQGGNYGYTF
TRBV18	-	TRBJ1-1	-	TGTGCCAGCTTTTTCCTTCAGTTGGGGGACCAAGCTTTCTTT	CASFFLQLGDQAFF
TRBV5-4	-	TRBJ2-5	TRBD2	TGTGCCAGCAGCTTCGGCTCGGGGGGGGCTGAGGAGACCCAGTACTTC	CASSFGSGGAEETQYF
TRBV20-1	-	TRBJ1-4	-	TGCAGTGCCCCCCCAGCGCTCGGGGTTGAAAAACTGTTTTTT	CSAPPALGVEKLFF
TRBV2	once	TRBJ1-2	-	TGTGCCAGCAGTGCCCGCAGGAGGGAAGAGTATGGCTACACCTTC	CASSARRREEYGYTF
TRBV3-1	-	TRBJ2-5	-	TGTGCCAGCAGCCAAGATCCGAGGGATCAAGAGACCCAGTACTTC	CASSQDPRDQETQYF
TRBV20-1	-	TRBJ2-1	-	TGCAGTGCGCCCGGACCTGGGGAGTTCTTC	CSAPGPGEFF
TRBV29-1	-	TRBJ1-5	-	TGCAGCGTACAGGGAAATAGCAATCAGCCCCAGCATTTT	CSVQGNSNQPQHF
TRBV6-2/TRBV6-3	-	TRBJ1-4	TRBD1	TGTGCCAGCAAGAGGGGGCACGGGGAAAAACTGTTTTTT	CASKRGHGEKLFF
TRBV3-1	-	TRBJ2-1	TRBD2	TGTGCCAGCAGCAGGCTAGCGGGCTCCTACAATGAGCAGTTCTTC	CASSRLAGSYNEQFF
TRBV9	-	TRBJ1-2	-	TGTGCCAGCAGCCCCAGGGGTAACTATGGCTACACCTTC	CASSPRGNYGYTF
TRBV24-1	once	TRBJ2-1	TRBD1	TGTGCCACCAGTGACCCGGGACAGGGAAACAATGAGCAGTTCTTC	CATSDPGQGNNEQFF
TRBV7-9	-	TRBJ2-7	-	TGTGCCAGCAGCTTTGACGGGGGCTATGACGAGCAGTACTTC	CASSFDGGYDEQYF
TRBV20-1	-	TRBJ2-1	TRBD2	TGCAGTGCTTACCTAGCGGGGGGGCTCTACAATGAGCAGTTCTTC	CSAYLAGGLYNEQFF
TRBV20-1	-	TRBJ2-3	-	TGCAGTGCCACCTCACGGGGGCTGAGCACAGATACGCAGTATTTT	CSATSRGLSTDTQYF
TRBV5-1	-	TRBJ2-2	-	TGCGCCAGCAGCCAAGTCCAGACCGGGGAGCTGTTTTTT	CASSQVQTGELFF
TRBV6-5	-	TRBJ2-1	TRBD2	TGTGCCAGCAGGAAACTAGCGACGAGCAATGAGCAGTTCTTC	CASRKLATSNEQFF
TRBV29-1	-	TRBJ1-1	-	TGCAGCGTGCTCACCCCATGGGTGGGAGCTTTCTTT	CSVLTPWVGAFF
TRBV23-1	-	TRBJ1-6	-	TGCGCCAGCAGTCAATCGGCCGGGCTTCTAAATTCACCCCTCCACTTT	CASSQSAGLLNSPLHF
TRBV5-6	-	TRBJ1-6	-	TGTGCCAGCAGCGATCTGTTGATTGATTCACCCCTCCACTTT	CASSDLLIDSPLHF
TRBV28	-	TRBJ1-1	-	TGTGCCAGCCGATCCCCCAGTCGGGGTTTCTTT	CASRSPSRGFF
TRBV7-6	-	TRBJ2-7	-	TGTGCCAGCAGCCGGACCCCAGGGTCAAGCGGGTACGAGCAGTACTTC	CASSRTPGSSGYEQYF
TRBV6-5	-	TRBJ2-7	TRBD1	TGTGCCAGCAGGGACAGGGTAGGCTACGAGCAGTACTTC	CASRDRVGYEQYF